Each of the 27 T cell receptor beta chains below was sequenced from the same sample in a study of blood T cell repertoires in COVID-19. Profiling relied on immunoSEQ multiplex PCR, and the TCRdb table lists in-frame clones only, not all of them. The table records hundreds of thousands of clones, around 89% of them present only once. The sequencing input was PBMCs or T cells enriched from blood (not recorded which). The receptors come from a man aged 35 to 55 who had recovered from COVID-19.

The chain recombines TRBV6-1 with TRBJ2-7; 8 nucleotides match TRBD2. Looked up from germline, CDR1 is MNHNS and CDR2 is SASEGT. After removal of 2 bases from V and 1 base from J, the junction contained 4 bases not matched to a gene. This CDR3 region has 15 residues. CDR3 amino acids: CASSEILAGSYEQYF. CDR3 nucleotide sequence: TGTGCCAGCAGTGAAATCTTAGCGGGATCCTACGAGCAGTACTTC.

The V gene is TRBV4-2, the J gene TRBJ2-1, with D perhaps matching TRBD1 (7 bases). This CDR3 spans 16 amino acids. Germline assignment: CDR1 LGHNA and CDR2 YNFKEQ. With 0 bases removed from V and 7 bases from J, the gap between germline ends came to 16 bases. CDR3 bases: TGTGCCAGCAGCCAAGAAGGGGCGGGGACAGTAAATGAGCAGTTCTTC. Its translation is CASSQEGAGTVNEQFF.

With regard to this clone: In the same sample, other DNA sequences code for this CDR3. The chain uses TRBV19 and TRBJ1-1; D call uncertain. The CDR3 is 14 residues long. The V end was cut by 5 bases, the J end by 4 bases, with 14 bases between. Per germline, CDR1 LNHDA and CDR2 SQIVND (reference sequence). This CDR3 is CASSDRSTGTEAFF. CDR3 DNA sequence: TGTGCCAGTAGTGATCGGAGTACGGGCACTGAAGCTTTCTTT.

This chain links TRBV5-6 with TRBJ1-1, with D unclear. Germline loops: CDR1 SGHDT, CDR2 YYEEEE. V was clipped by 3 bases and J by 8 bases, with 14 bases between them. The CDR3 contains 13 residues. The CDR3 bases are TGTGCCAGCAGCTCAGGACTCCCAGTGGAAGCTTTCTTT. Its translation: CASSSGLPVEAFF.

The chain couples TRBV15 to TRBJ2-2, with 9 bases matching TRBD2. The CDR3 sequence is 16 residues long. V lost 0 bases, J lost 6 bases, and 5 bases stayed unmatched. CDR1 is LNHNV, CDR2 YYDKDF, per germline (reference sequence). CDR3 sequence (DNA): TGTGCCACCAGCAGAGATCTGGCTAGCGGGGCCGGGGAGCTGTTTTTT. Protein product: CATSRDLASGAGELFF.

In its sample, this clone was seen a few times. The chain couples TRBV7-9 to TRBJ1-3, with 7 bases that match TRBD1. From germline, CDR1 is SEHNR and CDR2 FQNEAQ (reference sequence). V lost 1 base, J lost 2 bases, and 8 bases stayed unmatched. The CDR3 consists of 17 residues. CDR3 region: CASSLETGTIAGNTIYF. In DNA, the CDR3 is TGTGCCAGCAGCTTAGAGACAGGGACGATCGCTGGAAACACCATATATTTT. Variable domain in full (rest from reference TRBV7-9 and TRBJ1-3): DTGVSQNPRHKITKRGQNVTFRCDPISEHNRLYWYRQTLGQGPEFLTYFQNEAQLEKSRLLSDRFSAERPKGSFSTLEIQRTEQGDSAMYLCASSLETGTIAGNTIYFGEGSWLTVV.

The chain carries TRBV7-9 and TRBJ2-1; the match to TRBD1 covers 10 bases. The CDR3 spans 18 residues. V lost 5 bases, J lost 0 bases, and 10 bases stayed unmatched. Looked up from germline, CDR1 is SEHNR and CDR2 is FQNEAQ (reference sequence). CDR3 amino acids: CASSPTGGPLSSYNEQFF. The CDR3 DNA reads as TGTGCCAGCAGCCCGACAGGGGGCCCCCTTAGCTCCTACAATGAGCAGTTCTTC. Drawing the rest from reference TRBV7-9 and TRBJ2-1, the complete variable domain is DTGVSQNPRHKITKRGQNVTFRCDPISEHNRLYWYRQTLGQGPEFLTYFQNEAQLEKSRLLSDRFSAERPKGSFSTLEIQRTEQGDSAMYLCASSPTGGPLSSYNEQFFGPGTRLTVL.

V is TRBV5-1 and J is TRBJ1-3, with D tentatively TRBD1 (6 bases). The CDR3 is 15 residues long. Germline loops: CDR1 SGHRS, CDR2 YFSETQ. Trimming stripped 0 bases from V and 4 bases from J, with 11 bases between. CDR3 loop: CASSLGAGVGNTIYF. The CDR3 coding sequence is TGCGCCAGCAGCTTGGGGGCAGGGGTCGGAAACACCATATATTTT.

This clone was observed a single time. The chain joins TRBV11-2 to TRBJ2-2; 7 bases fit TRBD2. This CDR3 has 17 amino acids. CDR1 and CDR2 (germline): SGHAT, FQNNGV. Trimming at V came to 1 base and at J to 7 bases, leaving 12 bases not matched to a gene. The CDR3 sequence is CASSLATSRGVIGELFF. As DNA, the CDR3 is TGTGCCAGCAGCTTAGCGACTAGCCGGGGAGTGATCGGGGAGCTGTTTTTT. The complete variable domain, with remaining parts taken from reference TRBV11-2 and TRBJ2-2, reads EAGVAQSPRYKIIEKRQSVAFWCNPISGHATLYWYQQILGQGPKLLIQFQNNGVVDDSQLPKDRFSAERLKGVDSTLKIQPAKLEDSAVYLCASSLATSRGVIGELFFGEGSRLTVL.

Only a few counts were recorded for this clone. The chain couples TRBV7-2 to TRBJ2-1, with 11 nucleotides matching TRBD2. Looked up from germline, CDR1 is SGHTA and CDR2 is FQGNSA. V shed 1 base, J shed 10 bases, and the junction held 9 bases outside the gene matches. CDR3 length: 16 residues. CDR3 coding DNA: TGTGCCAGCAGCTTAGATCTAGCGGGAGGTTTGGGCGAGCAGTTCTTC. Translating gives CASSLDLAGGLGEQFF.

This sequence joins TRBV29-1 and TRBJ1-1; tentatively, D is TRBD1 (5 bases). CDR3 length: 13 amino acids. Between the trimmed V and J ends, which lost 6 bases and 2 bases, there was a span of 13 bases. Germline V gene sequence: CDR1 SQVTM, CDR2 ANQGSEA. CDR3 DNA sequence: TGCAGCGTCGACTTCAGGGCTAACACTGAAGCTTTCTTT. Protein: CSVDFRANTEAFF.

The rearrangement links TRBV29-1 to TRBJ1-1, with D perhaps TRBD1 (5 bases). This CDR3 spans 12 amino acids. Germline assignment: CDR1 SQVTM and CDR2 ANQGSEA. V was cut by 4 bases and J by 2 bases, with 8 bases left in between. The CDR3, as DNA: TGCAGCGTTGCACAGGTAAACACTGAAGCTTTCTTT. Protein product: CSVAQVNTEAFF. Together with reference TRBV29-1 and TRBJ1-1, the CDR3 gives the full variable domain: SAVISQKPSRDICQRGTSLTIQCQVDSQVTMMFWYRQQPGQSLTLIATANQGSEATYESGFVIDKFPISRPNLTFSTLTVSNMSPEDSSIYLCSVAQVNTEAFFGQGTRLTVV.

This chain joins TRBV6-5 and TRBJ2-1; 13 bases fit TRBD2. V shed 6 bases, J shed 8 bases, and the junction held 7 bases outside the gene matches. The CDR3 has 15 amino acids. Germline-derived CDR1 and CDR2 are MNHEY and SVGAGI. The CDR3 bases are TGTGCCAGCAGGCTGACTAGCGGGAGGCCCCATGAGCAGTTCTTC. This translates into CASRLTSGRPHEQFF.

The chain couples TRBV28 to TRBJ1-5, with TRBD1 matching over 8 bases. CDR1 is MDHEN and CDR2 is SYDVKM in the germline V gene. The ends lost 1 base at V and 9 bases at J; junction bases unmatched: 23. The CDR3 covers 20 residues. This CDR3 is CASSLSHILWGQASIMPQHF. The DNA for the CDR3 is TGTGCCAGCAGTTTATCCCACATCTTGTGGGGACAGGCCTCAATCATGCCCCAGCATTTT.

J is TRBJ1-2 and V is TRBV7-2; D unclear. There are 14 residues in the CDR3. The ends were cut back, 7 bases at V and 9 bases at J, with 21 bases in the middle. Germline V gives CDR1 SGHTA, CDR2 FQGNSA. CDR3 region: CASTAFPGGKRYTF. The CDR3, as DNA: TGTGCCAGCACTGCGTTTCCGGGAGGAAAGCGCTACACCTTC.

CDR3 loop: CASSLRNRKVQETQYF. CDR3 coding DNA: TGTGCCAGCAGTTTAAGGAACAGGAAAGTACAAGAGACCCAGTACTTC. The V gene is TRBV27, the J gene TRBJ2-5; maybe TRBD1 (5 bases). This CDR3 region has 16 residues. Trimming pared 2 bases from V and 2 bases from J, leaving 15 bases between. Germline lookup yields CDR1 MNHEY and CDR2 SMNVEV (reference sequence).

The gene calls are TRBV7-9 and TRBJ1-5; 8 nucleotides align to TRBD1. V dropped 5 bases and J dropped 2; count of bases not matched to a gene: 11. The germline V gene has CDR1 SEHNR and CDR2 FQNEAQ (reference sequence). This CDR3 is built from 17 residues. This CDR3 reads CASSGSQGAHGNQPQHF. Written as DNA, the CDR3 is TGTGCCAGCAGCGGAAGCCAGGGGGCGCATGGCAATCAGCCCCAGCATTTT.

The rearrangement links TRBV6-1 to TRBJ2-7; no clear D. The CDR3 sequence is 12 residues long. V was shortened by 2 bases and J by 4 bases, with 6 bases between the two germline ends. From germline, CDR1 is MNHNS and CDR2 SASEGT. The CDR3 DNA follows: TGTGCCAGCAGTGAATTGGCATACGAGCAGTACTTC. Its translation: CASSELAYEQYF.

The chain uses TRBV5-4 and TRBJ2-4; TRBD1 agrees at 11 bases. This CDR3 is 18 amino acids long. Looked up from germline, CDR1 is SGHNT and CDR2 is YYREEE (reference sequence). Trimming took 1 base from V and 0 from J; bases not matched to a gene: 6. This CDR3 reads CASSLLGQGGLAKNIQYF. CDR3 in DNA: TGTGCCAGCAGCTTGTTGGGACAGGGGGGATTAGCCAAAAACATTCAGTACTTC.

The J gene is TRBJ2-6, the V gene TRBV3-1 (or the pseudogene TRBV3-2); D possibly corresponds to TRBD2 (6 bases). The CDR3 sequence is 17 residues long. The ends were cut back, 1 base at V and 0 bases at J, with 10 bases in the middle. Germline V CDR1 and CDR2: LGHDT, YNNKEL (reference sequence). DNA for the CDR3: TGTGCCAGCAGCCAAGGAGGGACTCGCTCTGGGGCCAACGTCCTGACTTTC. Its protein product is CASSQGGTRSGANVLTF.

The rearrangement links TRBV19 to TRBJ2-1, with TRBD2 matching 10 bases. The CDR3 covers 15 residues. Per the germline V gene, CDR1 is LNHDA and CDR2 is SQIVND (reference sequence). V was clipped by 6 bases and J by 10 bases; unmatched bases: 12. In DNA form, the CDR3 reads TGTGCCAGTAGGGTCCCTGGGACTAGCGCTGGCGAGCAGTTCTTC. Its protein is CASRVPGTSAGEQFF.

The genes are TRBV7-9 and TRBJ2-7; TRBD2 matches at 7 bases. CDR1 is SEHNR, CDR2 FQNEAQ, per germline (reference sequence). The trim removed 1 base at V and 0 bases at J, leaving 6 bases unmatched. The length of the CDR3 is 16 residues. CDR3 region: CASSLGAGGSSYEQYF. Written as DNA, the CDR3 is TGTGCCAGCAGCTTAGGGGCGGGCGGGAGCTCCTACGAGCAGTACTTC.

The rearrangement uses TRBV5-4 and TRBJ2-7; 8 bases are shared with TRBD2. The CDR3 loop spans 15 amino acids. V lost 4 bases and J lost 2; bases outside the gene matches: 8. CDR1 is SGHNT, CDR2 YYREEE, per germline (reference sequence). In DNA, the CDR3 is TGTGCCAGCAGCCGGGAGGGCGGCAGAACCTACGAGCAGTACTTC. Its protein is CASSREGGRTYEQYF.

This clone appeared once. The chain uses TRBV27 and TRBJ2-5, with D maybe TRBD1 (6 bases). The V and J ends lost 3 bases and 3 bases respectively, with 17 bases between them. CDR3 length: 16 residues. Germline CDR1 is MNHEY and CDR2 is SMNVEV (reference sequence). The CDR3 sequence: CASSFAWGLPEETQYF. CDR3 in DNA: TGTGCCAGCAGTTTTGCGTGGGGGCTGCCTGAAGAGACCCAGTACTTC.

This clone was recorded only once. This sequence joins TRBV2 and TRBJ1-2, with 9 positions matching TRBD1. Germline assignment: CDR1 SNHLY and CDR2 FYNNEI. This CDR3 comprises 14 residues. The junction had 7 bases not matched to a gene; V was cut back by 4 bases and J by 7 bases. The CDR3 here is CASSAQGQGFGYTF. In nucleotides, the CDR3 is TGTGCCAGCAGTGCCCAGGGACAGGGCTTTGGCTACACCTTC.

V usage is TRBV24-1 and J usage is TRBJ2-3; TRBD2 matches at 10 bases. V lost 4 bases to trimming and J lost 1 base; unmatched junction nucleotides: 4. The germline CDR1 and CDR2 sequences are KGHDR and SFDVKD. There are 16 residues in the CDR3. The CDR3 spells CATSDPSGGGTDTQYF. The CDR3 nucleotides read TGTGCCACCAGTGACCCCAGCGGGGGGGGCACAGATACGCAGTATTTT.

The chain carries TRBV28 and TRBJ1-1; D is possibly TRBD1 (6 bases). The CDR3 consists of 14 residues. V was trimmed by 2 bases and J by 1 base, leaving 8 bases between them. Germline V gives CDR1 MDHEN, CDR2 SYDVKM. The DNA for the CDR3 is TGTGCCAGCAGTTTAAGCAGGGGGAACACTGAAGCTTTCTTT. It translates to CASSLSRGNTEAFF.